These 10 T cell receptor beta chains originate from one sample sequenced in a study of cytomegalovirus exposure and HLA in healthy donors. 60 Vbeta and 13 Jbeta primers were used in PCR. Using immunoSEQ multiplex PCR, the repertoire was profiled, and TCRdb retains in-frame clones only, with some absent. The data show 200,000 to 250,000 clones, approximately 84% seen once. The sample consisted of PBMCs. The receptors were gathered from a woman in her forties in good health and CMV-seronegative.

The CDR3 DNA is TGTGCCATCAGTGACCCAAAACTAGGTGCGGCCAAAAACATTCAGTACTTC. Its translation is CAISDPKLGAAKNIQYF. J is TRBJ2-4 and V is TRBV10-3; a possible D gene is TRBD2 (5 bases). V lost 3 bases and J 1 base, leaving 16 bases between the germline ends. The CDR3 length is 17 residues. CDR1 is ENHRY and CDR2 is SYGVKD in the germline V gene.

This clone showed up just a few times. Within the sample, other DNA sequences also encode this same CDR3. The rearrangement uses TRBV29-1 and TRBJ2-2; 10 bases are a match to TRBD1. This CDR3 has 13 residues. The ends lost 4 bases at V and 4 bases at J; junction bases unmatched: 0. Germline-derived CDR1 and CDR2 are SQVTM and ANQGSEA. CDR3 loop: CSVGTGGTGELFF. The DNA of the CDR3 is TGCAGCGTTGGGACAGGGGGCACCGGGGAGCTGTTTTTT.

The CDR3 loop reads CASRRGLGGEAFF. The CDR3 region has the DNA TGTGCCAGCAGGAGGGGGCTCGGGGGGGAGGCTTTCTTT. This rearrangement joins TRBV6-5 to TRBJ1-1; 7 bases align to TRBD1. The CDR3 consists of 13 residues. J gave up 11 bases and V 6 bases, and 12 bases lay outside the gene matches. Germline loops: CDR1 MNHEY, CDR2 SVGAGI.

The rearrangement uses TRBV30 and TRBJ2-7, with a possible D match to TRBD2 (5 bases). Trimming shortened V by 4 bases and J by 2 bases, and 15 bases separated the two germline ends. Germline lookup yields CDR1 GTSNPN and CDR2 SVGIG (reference sequence). This CDR3 region has 14 residues. The CDR3 reads CAWTPQRYPYEQYF. The CDR3 DNA sequence: TGTGCCTGGACTCCACAGCGGTACCCCTACGAGCAGTACTTC.

This clone appeared a single time. This chain uses TRBV23-1 with TRBJ1-5; maybe TRBD1 (5 bases). TRBV23-1 is an ORF, with its function uncertain. Trimming left V 8 bases short and J 0 bases short, with 23 bases between. The CDR3 spans 18 residues. The CDR3 spells CASAKDYRTIYSNQPQHF. For the CDR3, the DNA is TGCGCCAGCGCCAAAGATTACAGGACAATTTATAGCAATCAGCCCCAGCATTTT.

V and J are TRBV6-1 and TRBJ1-6, with 8 bases matching TRBD1. The germline V gene has CDR1 MNHNS and CDR2 SASEGT. The junction had 9 bases not matched to a gene; V was cut back by 6 bases and J by 8 bases. This CDR3 spans 15 amino acids. CDR3 in amino acids: CASSLDRVDYSPLHF. In nucleotides, the CDR3 is TGTGCCAGCAGCCTGGACAGGGTCGATTATTCACCCCTCCACTTT.

The chain couples TRBV7-9 to TRBJ2-5, with 9 bases fitting TRBD1. Germline lookup yields CDR1 SEHNR and CDR2 FQNEAQ (reference sequence). The CDR3 is made up of 15 amino acids. J lost 2 bases, V lost 4 bases, and 5 bases had no gene match. The CDR3 coding sequence is TGTGCCAGCAGCTCCGGGACAGGGTTGCAAGAGACCCAGTACTTC. Amino acid sequence: CASSSGTGLQETQYF.

The rearrangement links TRBV7-9 to TRBJ1-1, with TRBD1 as a possible D gene (5 bases). The germline V gene encodes CDR1 SEHNR and CDR2 FQNEAQ (reference sequence). V dropped 11 bases and J dropped 8 bases, with 21 bases sitting between them. The CDR3 is made up of 13 amino acids. DNA for the CDR3: TGTGCCGGGGGGGACCCCCGGGGTTCGGAAGCTTTCTTT. The encoded protein is CAGGDPRGSEAFF.

This sequence joins TRBV11-2 and TRBJ2-3; 11 bases match TRBD2. In germline, CDR1 is SGHAT, CDR2 FQNNGV. With V trimmed by 1 base and J by 3 bases, 6 bases remained unmatched. CDR3 length: 17 amino acids. The chain's CDR3 is CASSLGTSGGVTDTQYF. The DNA for the CDR3 is TGTGCCAGCAGCTTAGGCACTAGCGGGGGTGTGACAGATACGCAGTATTTT.

The chain carries TRBV4-3 and TRBJ1-1; perhaps TRBD1 as D (6 bases). The germline V gene has CDR1 LGHNA and CDR2 YSLEER. This CDR3 spans 16 amino acids. With 0 bases removed from V and 3 bases from J, the gap between germline ends came to 14 bases. CDR3 region: CASSQDLGGGHTEAFF. In nucleotides, the CDR3 is TGCGCCAGCAGCCAAGATCTGGGAGGGGGACACACTGAAGCTTTCTTT.